These 27 T cell receptor beta chains originate from one sample sequenced in a study of blood T cell repertoires in COVID-19. The data were produced by immunoSEQ multiplex PCR, yet TCRdb's version contains in-frame clones alone and is incomplete. Among roughly 190,000 clones, roughly 77% were seen once, and the ten largest hold around 17%. The sequencing sample was made of PBMCs or T cells enriched from blood (not recorded which). The receptors come from a woman in her 50s with acute COVID-19.

CDR3 DNA sequence: TGTGCCAGCAGCCGGACAGGGCGAGGTCACACCATATATTTT. It yields the protein CASSRTGRGHTIYF. The gene calls are TRBV3-1 (or the pseudogene TRBV3-2) and TRBJ1-3, with 8 bases aligning to TRBD1. After removal of 4 bases from V and 8 bases from J, the junction contained 7 bases not matched to a gene. Germline-derived CDR1 and CDR2 are LGHDT and YNNKEL (reference sequence). This CDR3 is built from 14 residues.

The genes are TRBV27 and TRBJ2-2; 8 nucleotides align to TRBD1. Germline-derived CDR1 and CDR2 are MNHEY and SMNVEV (reference sequence). The CDR3 length is 13 residues. Trimming removed 9 bases from V and 6 bases from J; junction bases left unmatched: 6. CDR3 sequence (DNA): TGTGCCAGTGGACAGGGTCGACCCGGGGAGCTGTTTTTT. It translates to CASGQGRPGELFF.

The sample holds many counts of this clone. This sequence joins TRBV7-8 and TRBJ2-7, with D perhaps TRBD1 (5 bases). CDR3 size: 13 residues. Germline assignment: CDR1 SGHVS and CDR2 FQNEAQ. V shed 4 bases and J shed 4 bases, with 11 bases lying between them. CDR3 sequence reads: CASSSGIGYEQYV. CDR3 sequence (DNA): TGTGCCAGCAGCTCAGGGATAGGATACGAGCAGTACGTC.

This clone was picked up a small number of times. The rearrangement joins TRBV5-1 to TRBJ1-1; D remains ambiguous. The CDR3 runs to 16 residues. Per the germline V gene, CDR1 is SGHRS and CDR2 is YFSETQ. Trimming pared 0 bases from V and 8 bases from J, leaving 20 bases between. The CDR3 DNA follows: TGCGCCAGCAGCTTGGTTTTGGTTGAAGGTCGGAGCGAAGCTTTCTTT. Its protein product is CASSLVLVEGRSEAFF.

The chain is built from TRBV6-5 and TRBJ2-2; TRBD1 agrees at 9 bases. Germline V gene lookup returns CDR1 MNHEY and CDR2 SVGAGI. This CDR3 contains 15 residues. V shed 4 bases and J 7 bases; nucleotides not matched to a gene: 7. In DNA, the CDR3 is TGTGCCAGCAGTTGGGACAGGGAATTGGGCGGGGAGCTGTTTTTT. This encodes CASSWDRELGGELFF.

This chain links TRBV30 with TRBJ1-3; the D gene is possibly TRBD1 (5 bases). Germline V CDR1 and CDR2: GTSNPN, SVGIG (reference sequence). The V end was cut by 2 bases, the J end by 2 bases, with 13 bases between. This CDR3 comprises 15 residues. The CDR3 DNA reads TGTGCCTGGAGTCGCATCAGGGAGGCTGGAAACACCATATATTTT. This sequence encodes CAWSRIREAGNTIYF.

The chain employs TRBV7-2 and TRBJ2-5; weak D call: TRBD1 (5 bases). In germline, CDR1 is SGHTA, CDR2 FQGNSA. V lost 5 bases and J 1 base, leaving 14 bases between the germline ends. The CDR3 is 15 residues long. In DNA form, the CDR3 reads TGTGCCAGCAGCCTTACCTTAGACAGCCAAGAGACCCAGTACTTC. It codes for CASSLTLDSQETQYF.

V is TRBV4-3 and J is TRBJ1-1, with 7 bases matching TRBD1. CDR1 is LGHNA, CDR2 YSLEER, per germline. CDR3 size: 15 residues. V gave up 0 bases and J gave up 4 bases; unmatched junction bases: 5. In DNA, the CDR3 is TGCGCCAGCAGCCAAGAACGGACAGGCCTCACTGAAGCTTTCTTT. Residues: CASSQERTGLTEAFF.

This chain connects TRBV4-1 to TRBJ2-3; 8 positions match TRBD2. This CDR3 comprises 16 residues. V lost 3 bases, J lost 5 bases, and 10 bases stayed unmatched. Germline lookup yields CDR1 MGHRA and CDR2 YSYEKL. In DNA, the CDR3 is TGCGCCAGCAGCCATGTCCGGGGGGGAGTCCAAGATACGCAGTATTTT. Its protein is CASSHVRGGVQDTQYF.

The rearrangement uses TRBV27 and TRBJ1-4; D perhaps matches TRBD1 (5 bases). Germline lookup yields CDR1 MNHEY and CDR2 SMNVEV (reference sequence). The CDR3 extends over 13 amino acids. The V end was cut by 5 bases, the J end by 6 bases, with 10 bases between. In DNA form, the CDR3 reads TGTGCCAGCAGTCAGGGCTCTTATGAAAAACTGTTTTTT. Its translation: CASSQGSYEKLFF.

The chain couples TRBV6-5 to TRBJ1-2, with TRBD1 as a possible D gene (5 bases). The germline CDR1 and CDR2 sequences are MNHEY and SVGAGI. V was pared by 6 bases and J by 1 base, with 15 bases between. The CDR3 consists of 15 residues. The CDR3 DNA sequence: TGTGCCAGCAGAGCGGGACCAACCCTTAACTATGGCTACACCTTC. Its translation: CASRAGPTLNYGYTF.

This sequence joins TRBV7-9 and TRBJ1-5; D is ambiguous. This CDR3 has 16 residues. Trimming cost V 1 base and J 0 bases, with 10 bases left between them. Germline CDR1 SEHNR, CDR2 FQNEAQ (reference sequence). DNA of the CDR3: TGTGCCAGCAGCTTAGGGTCAACATATAGCAATCAGCCCCAGCATTTT. This gives the protein CASSLGSTYSNQPQHF.

The chain has TRBV7-2 and TRBJ1-6; 7 positions match TRBD1. Germline V gives CDR1 SGHTA, CDR2 FQGNSA. The CDR3 length is 14 residues. Germline trimming cut 5 bases from V and 7 bases from J; bases unmatched to any gene: 5. The CDR3 here is CASSPGQTNSPLHF. The CDR3 coding sequence is TGTGCCAGCAGCCCGGGACAGACCAATTCACCCCTCCACTTT.

V is TRBV7-2 and J is TRBJ1-2; D is unclear. Trimming removed 3 bases from V and 0 bases from J, with 8 bases in between. Germline V gene lookup returns CDR1 SGHTA and CDR2 FQGNSA. The CDR3 has 14 amino acids. The CDR3 region is CASSLGNANYGYTF. For the CDR3, the DNA is TGTGCCAGCAGCTTGGGCAACGCTAACTATGGCTACACCTTC.

The chain links TRBV5-1 to TRBJ2-5, with D unclear. With 0 bases removed from V and 4 bases from J, the gap between germline ends came to 13 bases. The germline gives CDR1 SGHRS, CDR2 YFSETQ. This CDR3 has 15 residues. The CDR3 DNA reads as TGCGCCAGCAGCTTGGTATCCACCGTCGGAGAGACCCAGTACTTC. Protein: CASSLVSTVGETQYF.

V is TRBV28 and J is TRBJ1-1; unclear D gene. V lost 2 bases to trimming and J lost 5 bases, with 6 bases between them. CDR3 length: 12 amino acids. Germline loops: CDR1 MDHEN, CDR2 SYDVKM. CDR3 region: CASSLQDTEAFF. As DNA, the CDR3 is TGTGCCAGCAGTTTACAGGATACTGAAGCTTTCTTT. Variable domain in full (rest from reference TRBV28 and TRBJ1-1): DVKVTQSSRYLVKRTGEKVFLECVQDMDHENMFWYRQDPGLGLRLIYFSYDVKMKEKGDIPEGYSVSREKKERFSLILESASTNQTSMYLCASSLQDTEAFFGQGTRLTVV.

This clone was picked up a small number of times. The chain combines TRBV7-2 with TRBJ1-5; D possibly corresponds to TRBD1 (5 bases). The germline CDR1 and CDR2 sequences are SGHTA and FQGNSA. The CDR3 contains 13 residues. Trimming shortened V by 8 bases and J by 7 bases, and 15 bases separated the two germline ends. For the CDR3, the DNA is TGTGCCAGCCACGCGGGGGGTTGGCAGCCCCAGCATTTT. It encodes CASHAGGWQPQHF. The full variable domain, in which reference TRBV7-2 and TRBJ1-5 provide the parts outside the CDR3, is GAGVSQSPSNKVTEKGKDVELRCDPISGHTALYWYRQSLGQGLEFLIYFQGNSAPDKSGLPSDRFSAERTGGSVSTLTIQRTQQEDSAVYLCASHAGGWQPQHFGDGTRLSIL.

This clone was picked up a small number of times. V is TRBV7-6 and J is TRBJ1-3; 11 nucleotides line up with TRBD1. With V trimmed by 3 bases and J by 6 bases, 4 bases remained unmatched. The CDR3 spans 15 residues. Germline V lookup: CDR1 SGHVS, CDR2 FNYEAQ. CDR3 sequence: CASSFGTGGSNTIYF. The CDR3 bases are TGTGCCAGCAGCTTTGGGACAGGGGGATCAAACACCATATATTTT. Based on the CDR3 plus reference TRBV7-6 and TRBJ1-3, the full variable domain is GAGVSQSPRYKVTKRGQDVALRCDPISGHVSLYWYRQALGQGPEFLTYFNYEAQQDKSGLPNDRFSAERPEGSISTLTIQRTEQRDSAMYRCASSFGTGGSNTIYFGEGSWLTVV.

J is TRBJ2-3 and V is TRBV5-1; 11 bases are a match to TRBD1. The CDR3 has 16 residues. The germline gives CDR1 SGHRS, CDR2 YFSETQ. The ends lost 4 bases at V and 6 bases at J; junction bases unmatched: 10. The CDR3 protein is CASSLYGTGGEDTQYF. For the CDR3, the DNA is TGCGCCAGCAGCCTTTACGGGACAGGGGGAGAGGATACGCAGTATTTT.

The genes are TRBV30 and TRBJ1-1; D remains ambiguous. V lost 2 bases to trimming and J lost 1 base, with 5 bases between them. CDR3 size: 12 residues. Germline CDR1 and CDR2: GTSNPN and SVGIG (reference sequence). Here the CDR3 reads CAWSPGNTEAFF. The CDR3 region has the DNA TGTGCCTGGAGTCCGGGGAACACTGAAGCTTTCTTT.

The J gene is TRBJ2-3, the V gene TRBV7-9, with TRBD2 matching 11 bases. CDR1 and CDR2 from the germline V gene are SEHNR and FQNEAQ (reference sequence). V trimming: 1 base; J trimming: 7 bases; junction bases outside the gene matches: 4. The CDR3 covers 15 residues. CDR3 amino acids: CASSLVASGGNTQYF. The CDR3 DNA follows: TGTGCCAGCAGCTTAGTGGCTAGCGGGGGGAATACGCAGTATTTT.

In its sample, this clone was seen once. The rearrangement joins TRBV11-1 to TRBJ1-1; TRBD1 is a possible D gene (5 bases). The V gene lost 5 bases and the J gene lost 5 bases, with 15 bases spanning the gap. This CDR3 has 14 amino acids. Germline values: CDR1 SGHAT, CDR2 FQDESV (reference sequence). The CDR3 region is CASSLPAGITEAFF. The CDR3 nucleotides read TGTGCCAGCAGCCTCCCGGCAGGGATTACTGAAGCTTTCTTT.

The rearrangement uses TRBV19 and TRBJ1-2; tentatively, D is TRBD1 (5 bases). Germline values: CDR1 LNHDA, CDR2 SQIVND (reference sequence). Trimming took 0 bases from V and 5 from J, leaving 13 bases between them. The length of the CDR3 is 15 residues. The CDR3 reads CASSIEDKSFYGYTF. The CDR3 DNA is TGTGCCAGTAGTATAGAGGACAAGAGTTTTTATGGCTACACCTTC.

This rearrangement joins TRBV28 to TRBJ1-5; 11 bases map to TRBD1. This CDR3 has 16 residues. Germline CDR1 is MDHEN and CDR2 is SYDVKM. Germline trimming cut 2 bases from V and 6 bases from J; bases unmatched to any gene: 6. CDR3 nucleotides: TGTGCCAGCAGTTTACTAGGGACAGGGGGTTTTCAGCCCCAGCATTTT. Protein: CASSLLGTGGFQPQHF. Variable domain in full (rest from reference TRBV28 and TRBJ1-5): DVKVTQSSRYLVKRTGEKVFLECVQDMDHENMFWYRQDPGLGLRLIYFSYDVKMKEKGDIPEGYSVSREKKERFSLILESASTNQTSMYLCASSLLGTGGFQPQHFGDGTRLSIL.

This chain uses TRBV24-1 with TRBJ2-2, with TRBD1 as a possible D gene (5 bases). The germline gives CDR1 KGHDR, CDR2 SFDVKD. V lost 0 bases and J lost 2, with 9 bases in between. The CDR3 contains 16 residues. Written as DNA, the CDR3 is TGTGCCACCAGTGATTTGCAGGGTCCTAACACCGGGGAGCTGTTTTTT. Its protein is CATSDLQGPNTGELFF.

V usage is TRBV2 and J usage is TRBJ1-5, with 7 bases identical to TRBD1. Germline lookup yields CDR1 SNHLY and CDR2 FYNNEI. This CDR3 has 16 amino acids. The trim removed 6 bases at V and 0 bases at J, leaving 8 bases unmatched. The CDR3: CASRRDRNASNQPQHF. In nucleotides, the CDR3 is TGTGCCAGCAGACGGGACAGAAACGCTAGCAATCAGCCCCAGCATTTT.

The J gene is TRBJ2-5, the V gene TRBV2; the D gene is possibly TRBD2 (6 bases). The CDR3 length is 14 residues. The ends were cut back, 6 bases at V and 4 bases at J, with 15 bases in the middle. From germline, CDR1 is SNHLY and CDR2 FYNNEI. In nucleotides, the CDR3 is TGTGCCAGCAGGCGGGCCACCGGGGGAGAGACCCAGTACTTC. It specifies CASRRATGGETQYF.